Following are 24 T cell receptor beta chains from one sample sequenced in a study of blood T cells in healthy people across ages. A second roughly 7 to 11 cycle PCR used barcoded and J-beta primers. TCRdb reanalysed the 5' RACE reads using MiXCR and keeps one entry per CDR3 protein. The sample contains around 1.5 million distinct CDR3 sequences, around 36% of which appear only once. Sequenced: blood. Receptors were obtained from a woman in her 30s in good health.

In DNA, the CDR3 is TGCAGTGCTAGAGATGAGTTAGGGAGACAGGGCCCTTCACCCCTCCACTTT. It encodes CSARDELGRQGPSPLHF. This rearrangement joins TRBV20-1 to TRBJ1-6, with 7 bases lining up with TRBD1. After removal of 0 bases from V and 9 bases from J, the junction contained 14 bases not matched to a gene. Germline V gives CDR1 DFQATT, CDR2 SNEGSKA (reference sequence). The CDR3 is 17 amino acids.

This clonotype was seen just once. J is TRBJ2-6 and V is TRBV28; 8 nucleotides agree with TRBD1. Trimming cost V 5 bases and J 1 base; bases outside gene matches: 22. CDR1 is MDHEN and CDR2 is SYDVKM in the germline V gene. The CDR3 runs to 22 residues. Here the CDR3 reads CASSLILGQGIRDGSGANVLTF. The CDR3 DNA follows: TGTGCCAGCAGTCTGATATTAGGACAGGGTATCAGAGATGGTTCTGGGGCCAACGTCCTGACTTTC.

This clonotype was detected many times. The chain joins TRBV12-3 or TRBV12-4 to TRBJ2-7; a weak D match, TRBD1 (6 bases). The V end was cut by 2 bases, the J end by 2 bases, with 10 bases between. The CDR3 contains 14 residues. The chain's CDR3 is CASSLKGTTYEQYF. CDR3 in DNA: TGTGCCAGCAGTTTAAAGGGGACAACCTACGAGCAGTACTTC.

This clonotype was found many times. The chain joins TRBV5-1 to TRBJ1-1, with D unresolved. Germline V gene data show CDR1 as SGHRS and CDR2 as YFSETQ. The germline V and J ends were trimmed by 4 bases and 1 base, with 11 bases remaining between them. The CDR3 covers 14 residues. DNA for the CDR3: TGCGCCAGCAGCATGCGGACGGCGAACACTGAAGCTTTCTTT. This gives the protein CASSMRTANTEAFF. The full variable domain, completed using reference TRBV5-1 and TRBJ1-1, is KAGVTQTPRYLIKTRGQQVTLSCSPISGHRSVSWYQQTPGQGLQFLFEYFSETQRNKGNFPGRFSGRQFSNSRSEMNVSTLELGDSALYLCASSMRTANTEAFFGQGTRLTVV.

The chain carries TRBV5-1 and TRBJ2-7; tentative D call: TRBD1 (6 bases). The germline V gene encodes CDR1 SGHRS and CDR2 YFSETQ. This CDR3 has 14 residues. The ends were cut back, 0 bases at V and 2 bases at J, with 9 bases in the middle. The CDR3 loop is CASSLDRDAYEQYF. CDR3 nucleotide sequence: TGCGCCAGCAGCTTGGACAGGGACGCCTACGAGCAGTACTTC.

There are a few counts of this clonotype. The J gene is TRBJ2-7, the V gene TRBV20-1; 8 nucleotides line up with TRBD2. V was clipped by 1 base and J by 5 bases; unmatched bases: 10. This CDR3 is 15 amino acids long. Per the germline V gene, CDR1 is DFQATT and CDR2 is SNEGSKA (reference sequence). The CDR3, as DNA: TGCAGTGCTAGAGCCTTCGGGAGGGCTAACCACGAGCAGTACTTC. Translating gives CSARAFGRANHEQYF.

The genes are TRBV9 and TRBJ2-5; TRBD2 aligns across 9 bases. V lost 0 bases to trimming and J lost 7 bases; unmatched junction nucleotides: 4. The length of the CDR3 is 14 residues. Germline V lookup: CDR1 SGDLS, CDR2 YYNGEE. For the CDR3, the DNA is TGTGCCAGCAGCGTAGATAGCGGGGGTTGGACCCAGTACTTC. This encodes CASSVDSGGWTQYF.

As concerns this clonotype: One end of the junction fails to match germline, which may point to a read error. J is TRBJ2-3 and V is TRBV12-3 or TRBV12-4, with D perhaps TRBD1 or TRBD2 (5 bases each). This CDR3 is built from 14 residues. The CDR3 loop reads CATTFEGMADAQYF. In nucleotides, the CDR3 is TGTGCCACCACGTTTGAGGGGATGGCAGATGCGCAGTATTTT.

The gene calls are TRBV3-1 and TRBJ1-1; 7 nucleotides agree with TRBD1. Germline V gene data show CDR1 as LGHDT and CDR2 as YNNKEL (reference sequence). The V gene end was trimmed by 6 bases and the J gene end by 5 bases; junction bases not matched to a gene: 9. The CDR3 totals 14 residues. CDR3 DNA: TGTGCCAGCAGAAATAGACAGGGCGAAACTGAAGCTTTCTTT. Residues: CASRNRQGETEAFF.

This clonotype was observed once. V is TRBV11-2 and J is TRBJ1-2, with D maybe TRBD1 (5 bases). Deletions cut 5 bases from V and 4 bases from J, with 17 bases between. Per germline, CDR1 SGHAT and CDR2 FQNNGV. The CDR3 runs 15 residues. The CDR3 DNA reads TGTGCCAGCAGCCTATCGGGGGGGGTTGCCTATGGCTACACCTTC. Its translation: CASSLSGGVAYGYTF.

This clonotype appeared a few times. The V gene is TRBV5-1, the J gene TRBJ2-7; TRBD1 matches at 9 bases. V was pared by 4 bases and J by 3 bases, with 11 bases of the junction left unmatched. CDR3 length equals 16 residues. Germline CDR1 SGHRS, CDR2 YFSETQ. The CDR3 coding sequence is TGCGCCAGCAGCCCTACGGGGACAGGGATTTTCTACGAGCAGTACTTC. It yields the protein CASSPTGTGIFYEQYF.

CDR3 in amino acids: CASSLSPGLAGGGNEQFF. The CDR3 coding sequence is TGTGCCAGCAGTTTATCGCCCGGACTAGCGGGGGGAGGGAATGAGCAGTTCTTC. The rearrangement joins TRBV27 to TRBJ2-1; TRBD2 agrees at 14 bases. Germline V gene data show CDR1 as MNHEY and CDR2 as SMNVEV (reference sequence). V shed 0 bases, J shed 7 bases, and the junction held 8 bases outside the gene matches. The CDR3 consists of 18 residues.

CDR3 amino acids: CAISTLAPSYEQYF. CDR3 DNA sequence: TGTGCCATCAGCACACTAGCGCCGTCCTACGAGCAGTACTTC. This chain links TRBV10-3 with TRBJ2-7, with TRBD2 identical over 7 bases. CDR1 and CDR2 (germline): ENHRY, SYGVKD. With 6 bases clipped from V and 1 base from J, the junction kept 6 bases outside the gene matches. CDR3 length: 14 amino acids.

The chain combines TRBV20-1 with TRBJ2-1, with TRBD2 as a possible D gene (5 bases). V lost 4 bases and J 8 bases, leaving 21 bases between the germline ends. The CDR3 length is 15 residues. CDR1 is DFQATT and CDR2 is SNEGSKA in the germline V gene (reference sequence). CDR3 coding DNA: TGCAGTGCTACACTGGGCAATAGCCGCGGGCATGAGCAGTTCTTC. Its protein product is CSATLGNSRGHEQFF.

The V call is TRBV5-8, the J call TRBJ2-7; D unresolved. Germline CDR1 and CDR2: SGHTS and YDEGEE. V lost 0 bases, J lost 3 bases, and 10 bases lay in between. This CDR3 is built from 14 residues. DNA for the CDR3: TGTGCCAGCAGCTTGGTTAGGAGACACTACGAGCAGTACTTC. As protein: CASSLVRRHYEQYF.

The chain is built from TRBV27 and TRBJ2-4; 15 positions agree with TRBD2. This CDR3 is built from 22 residues. From germline, CDR1 is MNHEY and CDR2 SMNVEV (reference sequence). V lost 3 bases, J lost 3 bases, and 18 bases stayed unmatched. For the CDR3, the DNA is TGTGCCAGCAGTTTTGGCGGTCGAGTCAGGGGACTAGCGGGAGGACTCAAAAACATTCAGTACTTC. As protein: CASSFGGRVRGLAGGLKNIQYF.

This clonotype was recorded a few times. The genes are TRBV20-1 and TRBJ2-5; D is undetermined. The CDR3 consists of 11 residues. The germline CDR1 and CDR2 sequences are DFQATT and SNEGSKA (reference sequence). The V end lost 4 bases, the J end lost 2 bases, and 5 bases lay between the germline ends. The CDR3 DNA reads as TGCAGTGCTAACAAGCAAGAGACCCAGTACTTC. Its protein product is CSANKQETQYF.

The chain recombines TRBV12-3 or TRBV12-4 with TRBJ2-5; D is unclear. The CDR3 has 15 residues. Trimming took 5 bases from V and 3 from J, leaving 16 bases between them. This chain's CDR3 is CASSPSLPAKETQYF. In DNA, the CDR3 is TGTGCCAGCAGTCCATCCCTACCCGCTAAAGAGACCCAGTACTTC.

The chain joins TRBV14 to TRBJ2-1; 10 bases fit TRBD2. Germline V lookup: CDR1 SGHDN, CDR2 FVKESK. The trim removed 0 bases at V and 5 bases at J, leaving 10 bases unmatched. This CDR3 is built from 18 residues. The CDR3 loop reads CASSQEPSGSEMDNEQFF. CDR3 sequence (DNA): TGTGCCAGCAGCCAAGAACCTAGCGGGAGCGAAATGGACAATGAGCAGTTCTTC.

This chain uses TRBV20-1 with TRBJ2-5; the match to TRBD2 covers 10 bases. The CDR3 runs to 13 residues. CDR1 and CDR2 from the germline V gene are DFQATT and SNEGSKA (reference sequence). The CDR3: CSVLLAGMETQYF. The CDR3 DNA is TGCAGCGTACTACTAGCGGGGATGGAGACCCAGTACTTC.

This chain uses TRBV12-3 or TRBV12-4 with TRBJ2-7, with 14 bases aligning to TRBD2. The V gene end was trimmed by 3 bases and the J gene end by 2 bases; junction bases not matched to a gene: 12. The CDR3 runs 19 residues. In DNA form, the CDR3 reads TGTGCCAGCAGTTTGGCCAGACTAGCGGGAGGGGCATTCCCCTACGAGCAGTACTTC. Protein product: CASSLARLAGGAFPYEQYF.

The V call is TRBV24-1, the J call TRBJ2-3; 7 bases are shared with TRBD1. The length of the CDR3 is 16 residues. The germline V gene encodes CDR1 KGHDR and CDR2 SFDVKD. V lost 4 bases, J lost 4 bases, and 10 bases stayed unmatched. The CDR3 sequence is CATSEPGQTYADTQYF. DNA of the CDR3: TGTGCCACCAGTGAGCCGGGACAGACTTACGCAGATACGCAGTATTTT.

As for this clonotype: A much larger clone sits a single nucleotide away, making a read error possible. The rearrangement links TRBV5-1 to TRBJ2-1, with D hard to call. This CDR3 comprises 15 residues. The V gene lost 4 bases and the J gene lost 11 bases, with 22 bases spanning the gap. The germline V gene has CDR1 SGHRS and CDR2 YFSETQ. CDR3 sequence (DNA): TGCGCCAGCAGCCCCGATAGTACTCGGCCCAGTAAGCAGTTCTTC. This gives the protein CASSPDSTRPSKQFF.

This clonotype was detected many times. The V gene is TRBV5-1, the J gene TRBJ2-1, with a possible D match to TRBD1 (6 bases). This CDR3 is 12 amino acids long. Trimming shortened V by 4 bases and J by 8 bases, and 10 bases separated the two germline ends. Germline CDR1 is SGHRS and CDR2 is YFSETQ. The CDR3 sequence: CASSIQGYEQFF. In DNA form, the CDR3 reads TGCGCCAGCAGCATTCAGGGGTATGAGCAGTTCTTC.